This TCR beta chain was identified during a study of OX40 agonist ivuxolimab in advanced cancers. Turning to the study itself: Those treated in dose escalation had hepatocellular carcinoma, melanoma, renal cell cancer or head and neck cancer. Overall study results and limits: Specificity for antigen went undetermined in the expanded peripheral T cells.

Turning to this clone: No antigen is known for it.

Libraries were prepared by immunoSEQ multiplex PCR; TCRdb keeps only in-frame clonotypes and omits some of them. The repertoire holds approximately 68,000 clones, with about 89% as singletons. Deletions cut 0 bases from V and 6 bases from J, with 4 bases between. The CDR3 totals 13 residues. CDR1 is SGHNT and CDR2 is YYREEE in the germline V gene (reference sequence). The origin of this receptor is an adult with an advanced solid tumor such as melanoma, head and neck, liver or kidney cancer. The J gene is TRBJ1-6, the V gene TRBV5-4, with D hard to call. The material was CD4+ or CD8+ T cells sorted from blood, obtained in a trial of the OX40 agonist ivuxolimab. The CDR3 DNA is TGTGCCAGCAGCTTGGGAGGTAATTCACCCCTCCACTTT. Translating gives CASSLGGNSPLHF.